This T cell receptor (beta chain) was sequenced during a study of blood T cell repertoires in COVID-19. V was clipped by 4 bases and J by 2 bases; unmatched bases: 6. This CDR3 is built from 15 residues. Germline values: CDR1 SGHTA, CDR2 FQGNSA. Method: immunoSEQ multiplex PCR; TCRdb's copy keeps in-frame clones and lacks some. Of approximately 150,000 clones in the sample, 80% to 85% were seen once. The sequenced sample was PBMCs or T cells enriched from blood (not recorded which). The chain combines TRBV7-2 with TRBJ2-3; 7 bases are a match to TRBD2. The source is a man aged 65-85 years who had been exposed to COVID-19. The CDR3 DNA sequence: TGTGCCAGCAGCTCCCTAGCGGTAACCACAGATACGCAGTATTTT. The encoded protein is CASSSLAVTTDTQYF. The full variable domain, rest sourced from reference TRBV7-2 and TRBJ2-3, is GAGVSQSPSNKVTEKGKDVELRCDPISGHTALYWYRQSLGQGLEFLIYFQGNSAPDKSGLPSDRFSAERTGGSVSTLTIQRTQQEDSAVYLCASSSLAVTTDTQYFGPGTRLTVL.